This T cell receptor (beta chain) came from a study of a mutant IDH1 vaccine in newly diagnosed glioma. The V segment lost 3 bases and the J segment 4 bases; nucleotides outside the gene matches: 3. This CDR3 is 13 amino acids long. Germline V CDR1 and CDR2: KGHSH, LQKENI. Time point noted: week 5, during vaccination. Every vaccination contained 300 ug of the mutant IDH1 20-mer peptide and was paired with topical imiquimod. The data were produced by immunoSEQ multiplex PCR, yet TCRdb's version contains in-frame clones alone and is incomplete. This sample has about 51,000 clones, with about three quarters found just once. As regards this clone: The antigen is unknown.

Material: PBMCs, obtained from a glioma patient whose treatment included an IDH1 peptide vaccine. This chain connects TRBV18 to TRBJ2-7, with 7 bases lining up with TRBD2. The sequence was obtained from a man between 45 and 60 years old with glioma. CDR3 residues: CASSPTGGYEQYF. DNA of the CDR3: TGTGCCAGCTCACCTACGGGGGGTTACGAGCAGTACTTC.